Detailed here is one TCR beta chain. The specificity of this receptor is unknown. No quality values exist for individual bases; no much larger clone is one base distant. Whole blood was collected in K2EDTA tubes by collaborating institutions according to the institutions' own protocols. For TCRbeta analysis, collaborators shipped samples in one of three forms: frozen whole blood, isolated PBMCs, or DNA extracted from either of those sample types. Reading the germline V gene (reference sequence) gives CDR1 LNHDA and CDR2 SQIVND. From the cysteine through the phenylalanine, the CDR3 covers 12 amino acids. Kept here is only the CDR3 DNA, which spans 36 bases and is read in frame from base 1. Here V drops 5 bases and J drops 10 bases, and the junction holds 5 bases not matched to any gene. The data were obtained in a study of blood T cell repertoires in COVID-19 (dated by TCRdb to the early 2020s). Background on the whole study: Collaborator samples came from the United States, Italy and Spain and covered acute and convalescent phases of COVID-19. The material from the prospective study consisted of cDNA or gDNA derived from T cells, B-cell-depleted T cells, or PBMCs. Subjects who had been exposed to COVID-19, were actively infected with it, or had recovered from it provided the deeply sampled blood TCRbeta repertoires that made up the dataset. The repertoires were released in a freely available public database intended as a resource for research on the immune response to SARS-CoV-2. Samples came from the ongoing ImmuneRACE study (first 160 participants) plus 1,254 subjects from 6 global collaborators. The sample metadata nearly always contained a de-identified subject ID, COVID-19 status, age in years and sex. Where available, HLA class I and class II types were obtained from metadata supplied by the sample provider rather than from assay-based typing.

TCRbeta CDR3 regions were amplified from genomic DNA using the immunoSEQ Assay, a bias-controlled multiplex PCR. The study's processing was this. The number of nucleated cells in each sample was estimated by amplification of reference gene primers within the assay. To quantify the absolute abundance of each unique TCRbeta CDR3 rearrangement, sequence reads were collapsed and filtered. For each sample, productive Simpson clonality was calculated as the square root of Simpson's diversity index over productive rearrangements. TCRdb stores this immuneACCESS table with in-frame sequences only. Part of the clones is absent; in the studies checked, under half of the shortfall reflects unresolved V genes, and no reason is known for the rest. For V, J and clone size, that table is used; D and trimming come from the DNA. The sample has 60,000 to 65,000 clones on record, around 74% of them singletons. Approximately 30% of the sample is in the top ten clones.

The investigation overall reported the following: The amount of clinical and demographic metadata varied by source and participant and was provided uncurated.

This receptor was obtained from a woman aged 80 or over with acute or convalescent COVID-19. The chain uses TRBV19 and TRBJ2-1; 7 middle bases align to TRBD2. The sequenced material came from peripheral blood. The DNA is TGTGCCAGTAGTGTCCGACTAGCAGAGCAGTTCTTC. Protein translation: CASSVRLAEQFF. Joined to the reference TRBV19 and TRBJ2-1 proteins, this CDR3 gives the full variable domain: DGGITQSPKYLFRKEGQNVTLSCEQNLNHDAMYWYRQDPGQGLRLIYYSQIVNDFQKGDIAEGYSVSREKKESFPLTVTSAQKNPTAFYLCASSVRLAEQFFGPGTRLTVL.